The clone carrying this TCR beta chain appeared a few times. Its cognate antigen is unknown. Donors gave around 10 milliliters of peripheral blood apiece. Then a second PCR, running about 6 to 12 cycles, was carried out with a sample-barcoded 5' primer and a J-beta primer mix. Each cDNA molecule was tagged by a template-switch adaptor with 12 random nucleotides. Every individual sample yielded 2.5 million or more paired-end reads (each containing CDR3). From the 5' RACE reads, TCRdb called clonotypes with MiXCR, one entry per CDR3 protein. The table shows 700,000 to 900,000 distinct CDR3 sequences, with about 55% occurring only once. The CDR3 extends over 12 amino acids. V gave up 2 bases and J gave up 10 bases, with 11 bases separating them. This entry belongs to a study of blood T cells in healthy people across ages. Findings and caveats of the study: Both higher diversity and more naive CD4+ cells marked long-lived donors when set against aged donors.

The sequenced sample consisted of blood. This chain uses TRBV12-3 or TRBV12-4 with TRBJ2-5; possibly TRBD1 or TRBD2 for D (5 bases each). The receptor was isolated from a man older than 75 in good health. For the CDR3, the DNA is TGTGCCAGCAGTTTATTGGGGGATGGCCAGTACTTC. Encoded protein: CASSLLGDGQYF.